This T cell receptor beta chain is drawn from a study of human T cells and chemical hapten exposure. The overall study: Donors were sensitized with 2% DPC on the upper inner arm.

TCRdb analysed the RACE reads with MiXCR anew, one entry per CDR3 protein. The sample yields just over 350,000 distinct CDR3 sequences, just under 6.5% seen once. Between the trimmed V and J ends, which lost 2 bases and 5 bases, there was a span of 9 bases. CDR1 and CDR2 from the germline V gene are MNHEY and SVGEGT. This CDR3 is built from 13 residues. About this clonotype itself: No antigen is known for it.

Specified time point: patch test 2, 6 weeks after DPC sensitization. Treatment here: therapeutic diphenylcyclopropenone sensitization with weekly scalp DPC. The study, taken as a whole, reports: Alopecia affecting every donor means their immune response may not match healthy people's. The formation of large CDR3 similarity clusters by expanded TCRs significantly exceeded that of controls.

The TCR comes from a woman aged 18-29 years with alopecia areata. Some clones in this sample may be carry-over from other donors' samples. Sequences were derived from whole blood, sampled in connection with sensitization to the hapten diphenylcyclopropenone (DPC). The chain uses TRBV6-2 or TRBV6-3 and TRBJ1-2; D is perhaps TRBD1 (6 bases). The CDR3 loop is CASSYGTYYGYTF. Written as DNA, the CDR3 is TGTGCCAGCAGTTACGGGACATATTATGGCTACACCTTC.